This T cell receptor (beta chain) was identified in a study of CD8 T cells in Susac syndrome. After extraction with the RNeasy kit, about 0.5 to 1 ug of the RNA was reverse transcribed using random hexamers. TCRdb reprocessed the immunoSEQ multiplex PCR reads via MiXCR and lists one record per CDR3 protein. In the table there are about 240,000 distinct CDR3 sequences, 95% to 97% of which are singletons. Trimming pared 7 bases from V and 3 bases from J, leaving 9 bases between. This CDR3 is 11 amino acids long. Per germline, CDR1 DFQATT and CDR2 SNEGSKA (reference sequence). Input material: CD4+ T cells from PBMCs. The TCR comes from a human donor with Susac syndrome. The J gene is TRBJ1-1, the V gene TRBV20-1, with D uncertain. This CDR3 reads CSVSEDTEAFF. The CDR3 DNA is TGCAGTGTGAGTGAGGACACTGAAGCTTTCTTT.